The 14 T cell receptor beta chains reported below all come from one sample, sequenced in a study of cytomegalovirus exposure and HLA in healthy donors. Vbeta (60) and Jbeta (13) primers were used in the PCR. Clones were read by immunoSEQ multiplex PCR, and TCRdb kept only the in-frame ones, dropping some. This repertoire shows approximately 150,000 clones, approximately 79% found once; its top ten account for around 6.5%. Sequencing used PBMCs. These receptors came from a man aged 50 to 60 in good health and CMV-seropositive.

The chain carries TRBV29-1 and TRBJ2-4; TRBD2 matches at 11 bases. The V gene end was trimmed by 2 bases and the J gene end by 0 bases; junction bases not matched to a gene: 12. The CDR3 consists of 19 residues. CDR1 is SQVTM and CDR2 is ANQGSEA in the germline V gene. Here the CDR3 reads CSVEPTLAGGNLAKNIQYF. The CDR3 DNA follows: TGCAGCGTTGAACCAACCCTAGCGGGAGGTAACCTAGCCAAAAACATTCAGTACTTC.

This clone appeared once. The V and J genes are TRBV2 and TRBJ2-3; possible D gene TRBD1, 5 bases. There are 14 residues in the CDR3. CDR1 and CDR2 from the germline V gene are SNHLY and FYNNEI. V lost 6 bases, J lost 2 bases, and 12 bases lay in between. CDR3 coding DNA: TGTGCCAGCAGAGCAGGGTTCGACACAGATACGCAGTATTTT. Its protein is CASRAGFDTDTQYF.

The rearrangement links TRBV28 to TRBJ2-1, with TRBD2 as a possible D gene (5 bases). The CDR3 spans 14 residues. Deletions cut 6 bases from V and 0 bases from J, with 9 bases between. CDR1 and CDR2 from the germline V gene are MDHEN and SYDVKM. As DNA, the CDR3 is TGTGCCAGCAGGTCTGGGAGCTCCTACAATGAGCAGTTCTTC. It encodes CASRSGSSYNEQFF.

The chain has TRBV5-6 and TRBJ1-1; no reliable D call. CDR3 size: 13 residues. CDR1 is SGHDT, CDR2 YYEEEE, per germline. With 2 bases removed from V and 1 base from J, the gap between germline ends came to 6 bases. In DNA, the CDR3 is TGTGCCAGCAGCTTCTCAGGGAACACTGAAGCTTTCTTT. It codes for CASSFSGNTEAFF.

This chain links TRBV30 with TRBJ2-5; D not resolved. Germline CDR1 reads GTSNPN; CDR2 reads SVGIG (reference sequence). The CDR3 runs to 13 residues. The V end lost 2 bases, the J end lost 2 bases, and 9 bases lay between the germline ends. CDR3 in amino acids: CAWSLSMQETQYF. The CDR3 DNA reads as TGTGCCTGGAGTCTGAGCATGCAAGAGACCCAGTACTTC.

This sequence joins TRBV6-5 and TRBJ1-4; D is perhaps TRBD1 (5 bases). This CDR3 has 15 residues. Germline CDR1 is MNHEY and CDR2 is SVGAGI. Trimming removed 7 bases from V and 4 bases from J, with 16 bases in between. The CDR3 sequence: CASKMTGLFNEKLFF. The CDR3 DNA reads TGTGCCAGCAAGATGACGGGACTTTTTAATGAAAAACTGTTTTTT.

The chain joins TRBV5-8 to TRBJ2-7, with TRBD1 matching 10 bases. V shed 4 bases and J 1 base; nucleotides not matched to a gene: 5. Germline-derived CDR1 and CDR2 are SGHTS and YDEGEE. This CDR3 contains 15 residues. CDR3 amino acids: CASSPGQGQSYEQYF. In DNA form, the CDR3 reads TGTGCCAGCAGCCCGGGACAGGGGCAATCCTACGAGCAGTACTTC.

The V gene is TRBV2, the J gene TRBJ1-4; 7 bases align to TRBD1. The CDR3 is 15 amino acids. Per the germline V gene, CDR1 is SNHLY and CDR2 is FYNNEI. Trimming took 4 bases from V and 0 from J; bases not matched to a gene: 2. CDR3 sequence: CASSVRGATNEKLFF. DNA of the CDR3: TGTGCCAGCAGTGTCAGGGGGGCAACTAATGAAAAACTGTTTTTT.

The chain is built from TRBV28 and TRBJ1-4; D is undetermined. There are 13 residues in the CDR3. Germline CDR1 is MDHEN and CDR2 is SYDVKM. The V end lost 5 bases, the J end lost 7 bases, and 11 bases lay between the germline ends. CDR3 in DNA: TGTGCCAGCAGTGCTGAACTCGGTGAAAAACTGTTTTTT. This sequence encodes CASSAELGEKLFF.

Notes on this clone: One junction end disagrees with the germline gene, perhaps due to a read error. The J gene is TRBJ1-2, the V gene TRBV7-9, with a weak D call TRBD1 (5 bases). The length of the CDR3 is 15 residues. Germline V lookup: CDR1 SEHNR, CDR2 FQNEAQ (reference sequence). This CDR3 is CSSSLLPTGGNGYTF. The CDR3 coding sequence is TGTTCCAGCAGCTTACTCCCCACAGGCGGAAATGGCTACACCTTC.

The rearrangement uses TRBV6-1 and TRBJ1-6, with D tentatively TRBD1 (6 bases). Germline CDR1 and CDR2: MNHNS and SASEGT. Trimming shortened V by 10 bases and J by 10 bases, and 20 bases separated the two germline ends. The length of the CDR3 is 14 residues. The CDR3 here is CAITPGGGGSPLHF. Here the CDR3 DNA reads TGTGCCATCACCCCTGGGGGGGGCGGGTCACCCCTCCACTTT.

This clone was found once. V is TRBV10-2 and J is TRBJ2-7; D may be TRBD2 (5 bases). The CDR3 sequence is 15 residues long. In germline, CDR1 is WSHSY, CDR2 SAAADI. V shed 8 bases and J shed 5 bases, with 22 bases lying between them. The DNA for the CDR3 is TGCGCCAGCGTGCCAATTAGGGCGGGTGTGGACGAGCAGTACTTC. As protein: CASVPIRAGVDEQYF.

This chain uses TRBV30 with TRBJ2-7; 11 nucleotides agree with TRBD2. The CDR3 is made up of 15 amino acids. Germline lookup yields CDR1 GTSNPN and CDR2 SVGIG (reference sequence). The V segment lost 3 bases and the J segment 7 bases; nucleotides outside the gene matches: 11. The CDR3 is CAWSAQTSGSEEQYF. The CDR3 DNA reads TGTGCCTGGAGCGCACAAACTAGCGGGAGTGAAGAGCAGTACTTC.

This clone was found a few times. The chain carries TRBV28 and TRBJ2-7, with D possibly being TRBD2 (6 bases). V was shortened by 4 bases and J by 2 bases, with 12 bases between the two germline ends. CDR1 and CDR2 from the germline V gene are MDHEN and SYDVKM. The CDR3 is 14 residues long. CDR3 bases: TGTGCCAGCAGTTCCCCGTCTAGCGCCTACGAGCAGTACTTC. Translating it yields CASSSPSSAYEQYF.